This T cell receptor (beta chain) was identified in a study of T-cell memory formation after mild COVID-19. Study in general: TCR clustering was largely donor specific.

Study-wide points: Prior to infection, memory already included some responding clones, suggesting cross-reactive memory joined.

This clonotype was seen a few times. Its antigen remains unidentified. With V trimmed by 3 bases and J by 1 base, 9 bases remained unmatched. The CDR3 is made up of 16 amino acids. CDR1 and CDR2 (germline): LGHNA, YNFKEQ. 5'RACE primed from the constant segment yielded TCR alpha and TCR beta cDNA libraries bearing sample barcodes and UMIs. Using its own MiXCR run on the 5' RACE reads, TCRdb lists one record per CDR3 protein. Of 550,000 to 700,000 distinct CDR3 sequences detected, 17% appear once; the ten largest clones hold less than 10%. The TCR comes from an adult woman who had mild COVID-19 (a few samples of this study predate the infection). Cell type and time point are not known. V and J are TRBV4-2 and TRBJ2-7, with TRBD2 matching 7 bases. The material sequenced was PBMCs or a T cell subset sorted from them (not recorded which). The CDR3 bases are TGTGCCAGCAGCCAGTCCGCGGGAGAGCATTCCTACGAGCAGTACTTC. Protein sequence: CASSQSAGEHSYEQYF.